The 21 T cell receptor beta chains in this list originate from one sample, sequenced in a study of blood T cells in healthy people across ages. PCR was performed a second time for about 7 to 11 cycles using a sample-barcoded 5' primer and a J-beta primer mix. TCRdb recomputed calls from the 5' RACE reads with MiXCR, one row per CDR3 protein. Among about 1.4 million distinct CDR3 sequences listed, around 59% were seen once. The sequenced sample consisted of blood. The receptor set was obtained from a young man in good health.

The CDR3 DNA reads TGTGCCAGCAGTTACCTCAGCGCCCCGGACAGGCCCACCTACGAGCAGTACTTC. Translation gives CASSYLSAPDRPTYEQYF. The chain recombines TRBV6-5 with TRBJ2-7; 7 positions agree with TRBD1. V lost 2 bases and J lost 2; bases outside the gene matches: 15. The CDR3 consists of 18 residues. CDR1 is MNHEY, CDR2 SVGAGI, per germline.

The chain uses TRBV10-3 and TRBJ1-2; tentatively, D is TRBD1 (5 bases). CDR1 is ENHRY and CDR2 is SYGVKD in the germline V gene. Trimming took off 3 bases at V and 4 bases at J, with 15 bases between the two ends. The CDR3 is made up of 15 amino acids. The DNA of the CDR3 is TGTGCCATCAGTGACACGGAGGGGTTGGTCTATGGCTACACCTTC. Translation gives CAISDTEGLVYGYTF.

The chain links TRBV6-5 to TRBJ2-4; D is uncertain. Deletions cut 4 bases from V and 9 bases from J, with 13 bases between. The germline CDR1 and CDR2 sequences are MNHEY and SVGAGI. The CDR3 sequence is 13 residues long. CDR3 protein: CASSFDGVSIQYF. The CDR3 region has the DNA TGTGCCAGCAGTTTCGACGGAGTAAGCATTCAGTACTTC.

CDR3 residues: CASSSLDRPQHF. The CDR3 DNA follows: TGTGCCAGCAGTTCTCTAGATCGGCCCCAGCATTTT. The chain employs TRBV6-6 and TRBJ1-5; D is undetermined. This CDR3 is 12 amino acids long. The V gene lost 4 bases and the J gene lost 9 bases, with 10 bases spanning the gap. From germline, CDR1 is MNHNY and CDR2 SVGAGI (reference sequence).

The genes are TRBV5-1 and TRBJ2-7, with 8 nucleotides matching TRBD1. The V gene's germline CDR1 is SGHRS and CDR2 YFSETQ. Trimming removed 0 bases from V and 3 bases from J; junction bases left unmatched: 5. The CDR3 loop spans 15 amino acids. CDR3 residues: CASSLEPGQVYEQYF. CDR3 sequence (DNA): TGCGCCAGCAGCTTGGAGCCGGGACAGGTCTACGAGCAGTACTTC.

This chain uses TRBV7-9 with TRBJ2-2; unclear D gene. The germline gives CDR1 SEHNR, CDR2 FQNEAQ (reference sequence). The CDR3 sequence is 16 residues long. V lost 2 bases and J 3 bases, leaving 13 bases between the germline ends. The CDR3 reads CASSLQGVADTGELFF. The CDR3 DNA sequence: TGTGCCAGCAGCTTACAAGGTGTTGCTGACACCGGGGAGCTGTTTTTT.

In this sample, this clonotype turned up a few times. The chain has TRBV20-1 and TRBJ2-7; 8 bases fit TRBD2. The CDR3 has 14 residues. The germline gives CDR1 DFQATT, CDR2 SNEGSKA (reference sequence). V was clipped by 4 bases and J by 0 bases; unmatched bases: 5. CDR3 residues: CSATRLASSYEQYF. The CDR3 DNA sequence: TGCAGTGCTACGAGACTAGCGAGCTCCTACGAGCAGTACTTC.

This clonotype was observed a single time. This sequence joins TRBV2 and TRBJ2-1; 9 bases are a match to TRBD1. CDR1 is SNHLY and CDR2 is FYNNEI in the germline V gene. There are 15 residues in the CDR3. V lost 7 bases, J lost 6 bases, and 10 bases stayed unmatched. The CDR3 sequence: CASTPGQGAPNEQFF. The CDR3 DNA follows: TGTGCCAGCACTCCGGGACAGGGAGCCCCCAATGAGCAGTTCTTC.

The chain recombines TRBV5-1 with TRBJ2-5, with TRBD1 matching 7 bases. Germline CDR1 SGHRS, CDR2 YFSETQ. The CDR3 contains 14 residues. V was clipped by 4 bases and J by 4 bases; unmatched bases: 7. The CDR3 loop is CASSPRQGPETQYF. The CDR3 DNA follows: TGCGCCAGCAGCCCACGACAGGGTCCAGAGACCCAGTACTTC.

The V gene is TRBV11-2, the J gene TRBJ1-2, with D possibly matching TRBD1 (5 bases). Trimming removed 1 base from V and 0 bases from J, with 18 bases in between. The CDR3 consists of 18 residues. CDR1 is SGHAT, CDR2 FQNNGV, per germline. CDR3 coding DNA: TGTGCCAGCAGCTTAGCCTCAGGGCCAAAGGAAGCTAACTATGGCTACACCTTC. Translating gives CASSLASGPKEANYGYTF.

The table lists this clonotype with a few counts. The rearrangement joins TRBV20-1 to TRBJ2-7; D ambiguous. CDR1 is DFQATT and CDR2 is SNEGSKA in the germline V gene (reference sequence). Trimming removed 8 bases from V and 6 bases from J, with 20 bases in between. The CDR3 length is 13 residues. The CDR3 coding sequence is TGCAGTCCCAGGATCGAGTCTCCCCCCGAGCAGTACTTC. Its translation: CSPRIESPPEQYF.

This chain connects TRBV20-1 to TRBJ2-3; 8 nucleotides match TRBD2. V shed 4 bases, J shed 4 bases, and the junction held 10 bases outside the gene matches. This CDR3 has 15 amino acids. Germline V gene sequence: CDR1 DFQATT, CDR2 SNEGSKA (reference sequence). In nucleotides, the CDR3 is TGCAGTGCTACCGGCCCGCGGGGGGTGGCAGATACGCAGTATTTT. Its translation is CSATGPRGVADTQYF.

This chain uses TRBV7-2 with TRBJ2-3; TRBD2 aligns across 12 bases. The CDR3 is 17 residues long. Germline-derived CDR1 and CDR2 are SGHTA and FQGNSA. Unmatched junction bases numbered 7, after V lost 1 base and J lost 5 bases. CDR3 sequence (DNA): TGTGCCAGCAGCTTAGTGTCTAGCGGGAGGGCCGAAGATACGCAGTATTTT. Translating gives CASSLVSSGRAEDTQYF. Full variable domain (rest looked up from reference TRBV7-2 and TRBJ2-3): GAGVSQSPSNKVTEKGKDVELRCDPISGHTALYWYRQSLGQGLEFLIYFQGNSAPDKSGLPSDRFSAERTGGSVSTLTIQRTQQEDSAVYLCASSLVSSGRAEDTQYFGPGTRLTVL.

The chain combines TRBV15 with TRBJ2-1; D is undetermined. Trimming took off 2 bases at V and 0 bases at J, with 8 bases between the two ends. This CDR3 region has 15 residues. Germline CDR1 is LNHNV and CDR2 is YYDKDF (reference sequence). The CDR3 nucleotides are TGTGCCACCAGCAGAAGCGACGGCTCCTACAATGAGCAGTTCTTC. This gives the protein CATSRSDGSYNEQFF.

On this clonotype itself: Relative to the germline gene, one junction end is altered; a read error may explain this. This sequence joins TRBV14 and TRBJ2-5; 10 bases agree with TRBD2. The CDR3 runs to 15 residues. The germline CDR1 and CDR2 sequences are SGHDN and FVKESK. Here the CDR3 DNA reads TGTGCCGGCAGCCAGATAGCGGGAGGTGCGAATGAGCAGTACTTC. Its protein product is CAGSQIAGGANEQYF.

This clonotype was seen a handful of times. The chain combines TRBV25-1 with TRBJ2-3, with 8 bases aligning to TRBD2. After removal of 4 bases from V and 4 bases from J, the junction contained 4 bases not matched to a gene. The CDR3 loop spans 14 amino acids. CDR1 and CDR2 (germline): MGHDK, SYGVNS. The DNA for the CDR3 is TGTGCCAGCAGTGGTAGCGGGGCGGCAGATACGCAGTATTTT. Translated, it gives CASSGSGAADTQYF. Filled out from reference TRBV25-1 and TRBJ2-3, the complete variable domain reads EADIYQTPRYLVIGTGKKITLECSQTMGHDKMYWYQQDPGMELHLIHYSYGVNSTEKGDLSSESTVSRIRTEHFPLTLESARPSHTSQYLCASSGSGAADTQYFGPGTRLTVL.

V and J are TRBV4-1 and TRBJ1-1; D gene ambiguous. CDR3 length equals 14 residues. V lost 0 bases, J lost 1 base, and 6 bases lay in between. The germline gives CDR1 MGHRA, CDR2 YSYEKL. The CDR3, as DNA: TGCGCCAGCAGCCAAGAACTTAGGAACACTGAAGCTTTCTTT. Translated: CASSQELRNTEAFF.

The gene calls are TRBV12-3 or TRBV12-4 and TRBJ2-3; 7 bases match TRBD2. Trimming at V came to 4 bases and at J to 2 bases, leaving 6 bases not matched to a gene. The CDR3 is 15 residues long. The CDR3 spells CASSSKAGITDTQYF. For the CDR3, the DNA is TGTGCCAGCAGTTCCAAAGCGGGGATCACAGATACGCAGTATTTT.

This clonotype was counted only a few times. DNA for the CDR3: TGCGCCAGCAGCCAAGATCATGAGAACTATGGCTACACCTTC. Protein sequence: CASSQDHENYGYTF. V usage is TRBV4-3 and J usage is TRBJ1-2, with unresolved D. CDR1 is LGHNA and CDR2 is YSLEER in the germline V gene. There are 14 residues in the CDR3. V was cut by 0 bases and J by 2 bases, with 7 bases left in between.

The chain joins TRBV10-3 to TRBJ2-4, with TRBD1 matching over 7 bases. The J call is uncertain, as TRBJ2-7 better fits the DNA end. Germline lookup yields CDR1 ENHRY and CDR2 SYGVKD. The CDR3 loop spans 15 amino acids. The CDR3 loop is CAISDPRGWVYEQYF. DNA of the CDR3: TGTGCCATCAGTGACCCCAGGGGGTGGGTTTACGAGCAGTACTTC.

This clonotype occurred a few times. The V call is TRBV7-8, the J call TRBJ2-1; 8 positions match TRBD2. The CDR3 length is 16 residues. Germline values: CDR1 SGHVS, CDR2 FQNEAQ. V shed 5 bases, J shed 4 bases, and the junction held 10 bases outside the gene matches. CDR3 sequence reads: CASSRGRGGEYNEQFF. The CDR3 DNA is TGTGCCAGCAGCAGGGGCCGGGGGGGCGAATACAATGAGCAGTTCTTC. Based on the CDR3 plus reference TRBV7-8 and TRBJ2-1, the full variable domain is GAGVSQSPRYKVAKRGQDVALRCDPISGHVSLFWYQQALGQGPEFLTYFQNEAQLDKSGLPSDRFFAERPEGSVSTLKIQRTQQEDSAVYLCASSRGRGGEYNEQFFGPGTRLTVL.